This passage covers 3 T cell receptor beta chains from one sample sequenced in a study of CD8 T cells in Susac syndrome. After extraction with the RNeasy kit, roughly 0.45 to 1 ug of the RNA was reverse transcribed using random hexamers. Each CDR3 protein gets one entry after TCRdb re-called the immunoSEQ multiplex PCR reads with MiXCR. The table lists about 180,000 distinct CDR3 sequences, roughly 96% of them singletons. Sequenced: CD8+ T cells from PBMCs. The receptor set was obtained from a human donor with multiple sclerosis.

Written as DNA, the CDR3 is TGTGCCAGCAGCTACGGTACGGTCGGCACTGAAGCTTTCTTT. Encoded protein: CASSYGTVGTEAFF. V gene TRBV6-5 combines with J gene TRBJ1-1; D is unclear. The CDR3 has 14 amino acids. The germline V gene has CDR1 MNHEY and CDR2 SVGAGI. Trimming removed 6 bases at V and 4 bases at J, with 15 bases between.

A remark on this clonotype: One end of the junction does not line up with germline, which may come from a read error. This sequence joins TRBV9 and TRBJ2-5; D is possibly TRBD2 (7 bases). The CDR3 is made up of 15 amino acids. The V gene's germline CDR1 is SGDLS and CDR2 YYNGEE. The CDR3 sequence: CVSSGEGGSQETQYF. The DNA for the CDR3 is TGTGTCAGCAGCGGGGAAGGGGGAAGCCAAGAGACCCAGTACTTC.

The chain combines TRBV6-6 with TRBJ1-5; D is undetermined. CDR1 MNHNY and CDR2 SVGAGI come from the germline V gene (reference sequence). Trimming removed 3 bases at V and 1 base at J, with 4 bases between. This CDR3 comprises 13 residues. The CDR3 DNA sequence: TGTGCCAGCAGTTATGAGAGCAATCAGCCCCAGCATTTT. Amino acid sequence: CASSYESNQPQHF.